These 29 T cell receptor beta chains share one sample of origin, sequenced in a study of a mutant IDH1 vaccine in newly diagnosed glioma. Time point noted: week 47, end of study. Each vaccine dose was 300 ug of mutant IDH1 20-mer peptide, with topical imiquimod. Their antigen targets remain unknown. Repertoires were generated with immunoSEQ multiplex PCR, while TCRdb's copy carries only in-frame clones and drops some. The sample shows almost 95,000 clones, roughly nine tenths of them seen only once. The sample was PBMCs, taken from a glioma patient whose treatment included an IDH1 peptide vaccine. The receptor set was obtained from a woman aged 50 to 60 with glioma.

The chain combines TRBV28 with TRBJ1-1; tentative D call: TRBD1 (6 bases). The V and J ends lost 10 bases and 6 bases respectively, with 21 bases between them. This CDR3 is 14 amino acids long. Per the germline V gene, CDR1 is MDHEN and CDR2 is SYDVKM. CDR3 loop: CAIGGTPGLPEAFF. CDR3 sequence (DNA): TGTGCCATCGGCGGGACACCCGGACTCCCTGAAGCTTTCTTT.

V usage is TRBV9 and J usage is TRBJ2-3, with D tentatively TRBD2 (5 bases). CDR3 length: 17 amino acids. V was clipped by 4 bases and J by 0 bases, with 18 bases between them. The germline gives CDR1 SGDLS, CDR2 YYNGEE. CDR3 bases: TGTGCCAGCAGCCGGGGAACCGGATCTCCGAGCACAGATACGCAGTATTTT. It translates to CASSRGTGSPSTDTQYF. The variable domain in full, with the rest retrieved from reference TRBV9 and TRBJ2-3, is DSGVTQTPKHLITATGQRVTLRCSPRSGDLSVYWYQQSLDQGLQFLIQYYNGEERAKGNILERFSAQQFPDLHSELNLSSLELGDSALYFCASSRGTGSPSTDTQYFGPGTRLTVL.

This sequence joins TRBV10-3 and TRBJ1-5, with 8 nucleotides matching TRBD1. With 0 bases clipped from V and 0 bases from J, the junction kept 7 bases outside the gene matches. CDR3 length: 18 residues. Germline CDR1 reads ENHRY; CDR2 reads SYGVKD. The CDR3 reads CAISESGRGLYSNQPQHF. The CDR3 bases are TGTGCCATCAGTGAGTCGGGCAGGGGGCTATATAGCAATCAGCCCCAGCATTTT.

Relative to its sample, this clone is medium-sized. The CDR3 nucleotides are TGTGCCAGCAGCCAGGGGACAGGGGGCAGGGGTGAAGCTTTCTTT. Its translation is CASSQGTGGRGEAFF. The J gene is TRBJ1-1, the V gene TRBV7-9, with 12 bases lining up with TRBD1. The CDR3 is 15 residues long. V gave up 5 bases and J gave up 7 bases; unmatched junction bases: 8. Germline CDR1 reads SEHNR; CDR2 reads FQNEAQ (reference sequence).

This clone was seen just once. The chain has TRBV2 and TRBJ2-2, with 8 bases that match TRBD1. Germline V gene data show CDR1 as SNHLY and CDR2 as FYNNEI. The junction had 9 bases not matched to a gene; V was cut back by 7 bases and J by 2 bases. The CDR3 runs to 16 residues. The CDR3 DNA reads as TGTGCCAGCATTTTCAACAGGGGGGTTAACACCGGGGAGCTGTTTTTT. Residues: CASIFNRGVNTGELFF.

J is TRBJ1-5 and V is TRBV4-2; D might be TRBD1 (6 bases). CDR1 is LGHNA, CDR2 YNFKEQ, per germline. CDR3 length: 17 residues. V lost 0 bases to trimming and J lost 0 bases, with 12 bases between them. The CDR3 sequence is CASSQDGGRGSNQPQHF. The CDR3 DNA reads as TGTGCCAGCAGCCAAGACGGGGGGCGGGGTAGCAATCAGCCCCAGCATTTT.

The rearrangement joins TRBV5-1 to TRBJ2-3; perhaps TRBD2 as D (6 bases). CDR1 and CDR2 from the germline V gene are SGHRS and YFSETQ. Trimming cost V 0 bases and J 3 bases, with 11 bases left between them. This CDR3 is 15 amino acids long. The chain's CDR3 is CASSLGREVTDTQYF. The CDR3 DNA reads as TGCGCCAGCAGCTTGGGGCGGGAAGTGACAGATACGCAGTATTTT.

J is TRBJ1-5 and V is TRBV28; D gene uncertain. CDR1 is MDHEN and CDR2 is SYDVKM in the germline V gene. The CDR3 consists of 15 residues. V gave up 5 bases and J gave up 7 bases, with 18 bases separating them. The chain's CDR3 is CASSPPPVRRQPQHF. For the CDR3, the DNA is TGTGCCAGCAGTCCCCCCCCCGTTAGGCGGCAGCCCCAGCATTTT.

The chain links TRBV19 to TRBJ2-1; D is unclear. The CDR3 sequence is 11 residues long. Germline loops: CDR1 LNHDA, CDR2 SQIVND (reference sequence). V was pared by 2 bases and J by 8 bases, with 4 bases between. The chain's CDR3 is CASSILYEQFF. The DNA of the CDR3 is TGTGCCAGTAGTATACTGTATGAGCAGTTCTTC. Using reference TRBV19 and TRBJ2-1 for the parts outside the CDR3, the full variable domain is DGGITQSPKYLFRKEGQNVTLSCEQNLNHDAMYWYRQDPGQGLRLIYYSQIVNDFQKGDIAEGYSVSREKKESFPLTVTSAQKNPTAFYLCASSILYEQFFGPGTRLTVL.

The CDR3, as DNA: TGTGCCAGCAGCCCAGGGAGGGGACTAGCGGGGCCATGGCCCGGGGAGCTGTTTTTT. This encodes CASSPGRGLAGPWPGELFF. The chain recombines TRBV21-1 with TRBJ2-2; TRBD2 is the table's D call and was not checked against the DNA. TRBV21-1 is a documented pseudogene. This CDR3 comprises 19 residues.

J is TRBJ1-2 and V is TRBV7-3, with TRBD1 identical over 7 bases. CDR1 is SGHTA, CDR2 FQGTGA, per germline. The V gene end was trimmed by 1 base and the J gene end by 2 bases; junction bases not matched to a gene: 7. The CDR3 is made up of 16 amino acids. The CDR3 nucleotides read TGTGCCAGCAGCTTAATGCCCCGACAGGGAAACTATGGCTACACCTTC. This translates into CASSLMPRQGNYGYTF.

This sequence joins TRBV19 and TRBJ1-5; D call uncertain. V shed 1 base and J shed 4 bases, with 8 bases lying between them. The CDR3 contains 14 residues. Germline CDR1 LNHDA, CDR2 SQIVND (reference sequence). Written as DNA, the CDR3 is TGTGCCAGTAGTATAGGCAGGATAAATCAGCCCCAGCATTTT. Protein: CASSIGRINQPQHF.

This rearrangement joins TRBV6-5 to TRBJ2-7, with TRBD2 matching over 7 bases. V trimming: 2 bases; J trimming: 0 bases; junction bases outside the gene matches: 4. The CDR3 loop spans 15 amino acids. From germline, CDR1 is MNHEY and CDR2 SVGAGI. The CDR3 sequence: CASSYPAGASYEQYF. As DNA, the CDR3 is TGTGCCAGCAGTTACCCCGCGGGAGCCTCCTACGAGCAGTACTTC.

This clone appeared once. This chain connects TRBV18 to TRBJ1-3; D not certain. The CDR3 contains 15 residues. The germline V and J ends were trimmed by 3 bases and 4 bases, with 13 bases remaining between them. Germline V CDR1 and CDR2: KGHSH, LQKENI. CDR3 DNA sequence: TGTGCCAGCTCACCGACGGGGTCCTCAGGAAACACCATATATTTT. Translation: CASSPTGSSGNTIYF. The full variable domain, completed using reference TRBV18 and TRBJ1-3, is NAGVMQNPRHLVRRRGQEARLRCSPMKGHSHVYWYRQLPEEGLKFMVYLQKENIIDESGMPKERFSAEFPKEGPSILRIQQVVRGDSAAYFCASSPTGSSGNTIYFGEGSWLTVV.

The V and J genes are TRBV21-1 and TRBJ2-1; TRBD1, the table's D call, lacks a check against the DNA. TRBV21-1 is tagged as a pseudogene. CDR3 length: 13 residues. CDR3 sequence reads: CASSKNIHNEQFF. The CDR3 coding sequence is TGTGCCAGCAGCAAAAACATCCACAATGAGCAGTTCTTC.

The chain's CDR3 is CASKGQDGQPQHF. CDR3 nucleotide sequence: TGTGCCAGCAAGGGACAGGACGGACAGCCCCAGCATTTT. The rearrangement joins TRBV28 to TRBJ1-5; 8 bases are a match to TRBD1. V shed 7 bases, J shed 7 bases, and the junction held 6 bases outside the gene matches. Germline CDR1 and CDR2: MDHEN and SYDVKM. CDR3 length: 13 residues.

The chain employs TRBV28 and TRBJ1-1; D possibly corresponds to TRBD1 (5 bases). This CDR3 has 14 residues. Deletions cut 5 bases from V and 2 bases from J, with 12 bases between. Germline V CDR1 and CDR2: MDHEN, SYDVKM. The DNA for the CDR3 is TGTGCCAGCAGTGGGGGGGGAACTAACACTGAAGCTTTCTTT. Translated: CASSGGGTNTEAFF.

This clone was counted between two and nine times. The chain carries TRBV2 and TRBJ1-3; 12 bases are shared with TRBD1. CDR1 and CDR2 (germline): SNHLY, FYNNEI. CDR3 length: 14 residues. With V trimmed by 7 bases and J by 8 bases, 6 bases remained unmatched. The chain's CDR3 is CASTPGQGADTIYF. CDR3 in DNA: TGTGCCAGCACCCCGGGACAGGGGGCAGACACCATATATTTT.

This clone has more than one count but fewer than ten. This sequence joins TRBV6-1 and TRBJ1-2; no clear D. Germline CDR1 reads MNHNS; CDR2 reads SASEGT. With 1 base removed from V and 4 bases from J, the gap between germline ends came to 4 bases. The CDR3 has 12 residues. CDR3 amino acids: CASSEGSYGYTF. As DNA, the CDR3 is TGTGCCAGCAGTGAAGGGAGCTATGGCTACACCTTC.

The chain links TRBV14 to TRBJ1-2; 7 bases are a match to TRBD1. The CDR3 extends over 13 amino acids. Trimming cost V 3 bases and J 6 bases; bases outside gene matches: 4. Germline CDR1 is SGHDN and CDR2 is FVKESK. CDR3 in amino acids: CASSQNRGNGYTF. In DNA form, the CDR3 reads TGTGCCAGCAGCCAGAACAGGGGTAATGGCTACACCTTC.

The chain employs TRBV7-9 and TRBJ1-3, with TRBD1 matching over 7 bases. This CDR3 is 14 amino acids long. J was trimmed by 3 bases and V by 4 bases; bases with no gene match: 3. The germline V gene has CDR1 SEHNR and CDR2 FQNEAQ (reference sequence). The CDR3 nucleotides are TGTGCCAGCAGCTCCACAGGGGTTGGAAACACCATATATTTT. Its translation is CASSSTGVGNTIYF.

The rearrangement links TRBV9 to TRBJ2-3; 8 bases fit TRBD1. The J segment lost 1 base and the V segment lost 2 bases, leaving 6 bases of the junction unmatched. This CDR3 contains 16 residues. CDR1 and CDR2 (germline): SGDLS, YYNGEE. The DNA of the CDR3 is TGTGCCAGCAGCGTGGGGCCGACAGGGGGCACAGATACGCAGTATTTT. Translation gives CASSVGPTGGTDTQYF.

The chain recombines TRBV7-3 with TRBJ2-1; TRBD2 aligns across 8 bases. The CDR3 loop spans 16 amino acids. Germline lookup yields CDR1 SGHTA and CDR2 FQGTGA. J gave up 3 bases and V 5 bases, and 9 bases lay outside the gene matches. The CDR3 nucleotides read TGTGCCAGCAGCCTAATAGCGGGAACCCACTACAATGAGCAGTTCTTC. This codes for CASSLIAGTHYNEQFF.

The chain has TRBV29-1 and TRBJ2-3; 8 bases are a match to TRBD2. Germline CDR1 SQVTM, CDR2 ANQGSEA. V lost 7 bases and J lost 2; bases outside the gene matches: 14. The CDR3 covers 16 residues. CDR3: CSGERGEAGDTDTQYF. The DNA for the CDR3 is TGCAGCGGCGAACGGGGGGAAGCGGGAGACACAGATACGCAGTATTTT.

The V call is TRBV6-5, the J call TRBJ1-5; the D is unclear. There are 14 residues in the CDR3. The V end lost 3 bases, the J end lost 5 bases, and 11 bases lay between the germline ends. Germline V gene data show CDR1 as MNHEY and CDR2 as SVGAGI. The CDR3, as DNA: TGTGCCAGCAGTTATCCGGAGGACGATCAGCCCCAGCATTTT. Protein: CASSYPEDDQPQHF.

CDR3 nucleotides: TGTGCCTGGAGTCAAACTGGCTCTGGAAACACCATATATTTT. It encodes CAWSQTGSGNTIYF. The gene calls are TRBV30 and TRBJ1-3; no firm D call. The germline V gene encodes CDR1 GTSNPN and CDR2 SVGIG (reference sequence). V lost 2 bases and J 0 bases, leaving 8 bases between the germline ends. The CDR3 loop spans 14 amino acids.

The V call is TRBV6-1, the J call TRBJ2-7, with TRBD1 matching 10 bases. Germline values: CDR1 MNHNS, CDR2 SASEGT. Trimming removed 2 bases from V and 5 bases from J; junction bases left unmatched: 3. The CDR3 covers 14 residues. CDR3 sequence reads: CASSERGQGNEQYF. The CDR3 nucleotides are TGTGCCAGCAGTGAAAGGGGACAGGGGAACGAGCAGTACTTC.

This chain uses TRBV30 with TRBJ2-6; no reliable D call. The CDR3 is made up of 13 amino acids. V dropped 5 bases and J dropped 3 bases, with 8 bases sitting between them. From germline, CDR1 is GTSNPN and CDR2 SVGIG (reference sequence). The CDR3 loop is CAWRLSGANVLTF. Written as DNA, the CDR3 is TGTGCCTGGCGGCTTAGTGGGGCCAACGTCCTGACTTTC.

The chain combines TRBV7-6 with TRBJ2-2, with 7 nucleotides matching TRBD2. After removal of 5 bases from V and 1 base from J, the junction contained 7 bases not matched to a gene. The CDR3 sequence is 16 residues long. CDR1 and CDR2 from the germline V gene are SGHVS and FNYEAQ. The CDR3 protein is CASSPYPSGNTGELFF. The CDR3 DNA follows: TGTGCCAGCAGCCCTTACCCTAGCGGGAACACCGGGGAGCTGTTTTTT.